Below are 7 T cell receptor beta chains sequenced from a single sample in a study of T cells in Graves' hyperthyroidism and ophthalmopathy. Amplification targeted TCR beta CDR3 regions from RNA transcripts. The HTBI set primed first-round TCR CDR3 RT-PCR. TCRdb analysed the multiplex PCR reads with MiXCR anew, one entry per CDR3 protein. In the table there are a few hundred thousand distinct CDR3 sequences, 46% of which are singletons. Sequenced material: peripheral blood or thyroid tissue (not recorded which). The receptors here all came from a woman between 18 and 30 years old with Graves' hyperthyroidism.

Ten or more counts support this clonotype. V is TRBV14 and J is TRBJ1-2; D not resolved. The V gene's germline CDR1 is SGHDN and CDR2 FVKESK. Trimming took off 3 bases at V and 8 bases at J, with 13 bases between the two ends. The CDR3 has 13 amino acids. CDR3 nucleotides: TGTGCCAGCAGCCAGGGCCGGACTTTGGGCTACACCTTC. Amino acid sequence: CASSQGRTLGYTF.

This clonotype was picked up many times. CDR3 amino acids: CASSLEVRATEAFF. Here the CDR3 DNA reads TGCGCCAGCAGCCTCGAGGTACGGGCCACTGAAGCTTTCTTT. This rearrangement joins TRBV4-3 to TRBJ1-1; D gene uncertain. V lost 4 bases and J 4 bases, leaving 13 bases between the germline ends. The CDR3 is 14 residues long. The germline V gene encodes CDR1 LGHNA and CDR2 YSLEER.

The rearrangement links TRBV15 to TRBJ1-2, with D tentatively TRBD1 (5 bases). V was trimmed by 5 bases and J by 7 bases, leaving 14 bases between them. The CDR3 loop spans 13 amino acids. Germline loops: CDR1 LNHNV, CDR2 YYDKDF (reference sequence). CDR3 amino acids: CATSHQSGAGYTF. Here the CDR3 DNA reads TGTGCCACCAGCCATCAGTCCGGGGCTGGCTACACCTTC.

This clonotype has ten or more counts. V usage is TRBV12-3 or TRBV12-4 and J usage is TRBJ1-2; TRBD1 is a possible D gene (6 bases). CDR3 length: 17 residues. V was pared by 6 bases and J by 8 bases, with 28 bases between. This CDR3 reads CASSPDRWAPTAKGYTF. CDR3 DNA: TGTGCCAGCAGCCCCGACAGGTGGGCACCAACCGCTAAGGGCTACACCTTC.

Many counts were recorded for this clonotype. The chain uses TRBV10-2 and TRBJ1-6; 9 positions agree with TRBD1. Germline V gene lookup returns CDR1 WSHSY and CDR2 SAAADI. The length of the CDR3 is 17 residues. V was pared by 7 bases and J by 9 bases, with 16 bases of the junction left unmatched. The CDR3 nucleotides are TGCGCCAGCACTAGAGCATTTCCGGGACAGGGTATTTCACCCCTCCACTTT. It yields the protein CASTRAFPGQGISPLHF.

V is TRBV20-1 and J is TRBJ1-3; D is ambiguous. Germline assignment: CDR1 DFQATT and CDR2 SNEGSKA (reference sequence). The CDR3 consists of 15 residues. Trimming shortened V by 2 bases and J by 0 bases, and 11 bases separated the two germline ends. CDR3 bases: TGCAGTGCTAGACACAGAGCTTACTCTGGAAACACCATATATTTT. This gives the protein CSARHRAYSGNTIYF.

This clonotype came up a few times. The chain joins TRBV19 to TRBJ2-2, with TRBD2 identical over 8 bases. The V gene end was trimmed by 5 bases and the J gene end by 4 bases; junction bases not matched to a gene: 6. CDR1 and CDR2 from the germline V gene are LNHDA and SQIVND (reference sequence). The CDR3 contains 15 residues. The CDR3 loop reads CASSLIAGFTGELFF. CDR3 in DNA: TGTGCCAGTAGTTTGATAGCGGGATTCACCGGGGAGCTGTTTTTT.